This T cell receptor (beta chain) was observed in a study of cytomegalovirus exposure and HLA in healthy donors (dated by TCRdb to 2016 to 2017). Regarding the study in general: In an earlier analysis of under 600 of the donors, roughly 300 Gb of sequence data and 120 million or so unique TCR beta sequences from roughly 190 million T cells were reported. Around 320 gigabases of sequencing data and approximately 85 million unique TCR sequences were included in an early release covering about 600 HLA-typed donors. Of the 398 genotyped donors, around 81% fell in the genetic ancestry cluster associated with self-reported Caucasian donors. The study was designed to test whether signatures of past pathogen exposure could be identified by cataloging public T cell receptors. The study profiled the T cell repertoires of some 610 subjects by immunosequencing and related them to cytomegalovirus serostatus. In addition to the first cohort of several hundred subjects, a separate validation cohort of around 110 different subjects was used. High-throughput TCR immunosequencing, statistical association of individual TCRs with disease status, and machine learning were combined to predict cytomegalovirus infection status. A later analysis re-examined previously published TCR beta repertoires from 600 to 700 donors and added high-resolution HLA genotyping to investigate patterns of TCR occurrence. The later analysis used no new phenotypic data to find candidate immune exposures, relying instead on TCR beta sequences and their occurrence across donors. In an earlier analysis of 587 of the donors, high-throughput TCR beta sequencing was used to judge whether each TCR beta V gene segment behaved as functional or pseudogenic. Donor age, sex, ethnicity and CMV serostatus were compiled alongside the repertoire data. Genome-wide SNP genotypes for about 65% of the 666 donors were used in a later genetic analysis, which treated that subset as a discovery cohort. Every repertoire in the discovery cohort had been generated on one and the same sequencing platform. Class I and class II HLA loci were covered by the typing at four-digit resolution. Typing coverage differed by locus: A, B, C, DRB1 and DQB1 were typed in about 629-640 donors, DQA1 in about 500, DPA1 in some 600, and DPB1 in 472. A few DR-DQ haplotypes were treated as single units for association and clustering because of strong linkage in the cohort. Among almost 400 genotyped donors of the cohort, an average of roughly 240,000 unique TCR beta nucleotide sequences were sequenced per donor, roughly 20% of them non-productive. General findings and caveats noted by the study authors: Sequencing depth was assumed to be roughly uniform across donors in the presence/absence analyses, though that assumption may not hold. In a later genetic analysis, fewer N-insertions in productive TCRs were reported among donors in an Asian-associated ancestry cluster than the roughly 700-donor mean. According to a later analysis, TCR association rates differed among HLA loci, with DRB1 alleles showing the most associated TCRs and HLA-C alleles showing the fewest. About 17 rarely observed V segments, including chromosome 9 orphons, were excluded from the earlier analysis of just under 600 of the donors because counts were too low. A total of fewer than 200 TCR beta chains were listed by the study as associated with cytomegalovirus. An earlier analysis of around 500 of the donors showed that most TCR beta V segments appeared in productive rearrangements either about 87% or about 30% of the time, which broadly matched IMGT annotations. A later genetic analysis associated a missense DCLRE1C variant with V-gene and J-gene trimming of TCR beta chains, and an independent cohort replicated the association. In a later analysis, several top co-occurrence clusters were reported to appear linked to parvovirus B19, influenza, CMV and Epstein-Barr virus. In a later analysis, HLA-associated TCR beta chains showed more clonal expansion and lower generation probabilities than non-associated chains that were equally common. When HLA alleles, especially DR and DQ, strongly co-occurred, TCR associations were difficult to assign to individual alleles. Because HLA typing was missing for some donors at each locus, association tests included only the typed subset. A later analysis associated roughly 17,000 TCR beta sequences with specific HLA alleles at a false discovery rate of 0.05. It was suggested by the authors that the approach could potentially be generalized to other disease states and immunological phenotypes. The 87-base-pair reads could not distinguish some IMGT-functional V segments, including TRBV6-2 and TRBV6-3, so those segments were excluded. The cohort was sequenced for TCR beta chains only, and without alpha or paired-chain data the features that could be detected were limited. Most CMV-associated TCR beta chains appeared to be HLA-restricted in a later analysis, and the HLA associations seemed to be driven largely by CMV exposure. For the cohort, immune exposure information was limited to CMV serostatus. While some public TCRs were present in many individuals, most TCR sequences turned up only very rarely across donors. A further reported finding was that TCR beta sequences accurately predicted the HLA-A and HLA-B alleles for most subjects in the first cohort. The classifier was reported to diagnose cytomegalovirus status with high specificity and sensitivity in both the original cohort and the validation cohort. A cluster of highly shared sequence variants was judged likely to be a technical artifact of the sequencing pipeline. Linkage disequilibrium might explain the correlated functional status among segregating V segments, but an unknown experimental factor could not be excluded. In vitro tests confirmed that three of the cytomegalovirus-associated TCR beta chains recognize cytomegalovirus antigens.

The cohort comprised more than 550 healthy bone marrow donors. At the time of sampling, every cohort member was nominally healthy, though immune exposures that went unrecorded were likely present. The donor was CMV seronegative and belonged to the group of 350 or so seronegative cohort members. Each donor provided a peripheral blood sample, and peripheral blood mononuclear cells were used for TCR beta sequencing. The Qiagen DNeasy Blood Extraction Kit was used to extract genomic DNA from the blood cell samples. About this clone itself: Its antigen target is currently unknown. No much larger clone exists at a distance of one base, and base qualities are not known.

Library construction relied on the immunoSEQ multiplex PCR assay. The multiplex PCR relied on a mix of 60 forward primers for TCR Vbeta segments and 13 reverse primers for TCR Jbeta segments. Amplification of the CDR3 region of rearranged TCR beta genes was performed with a multiplex PCR assay on genomic DNA. Amplified TCR beta libraries were sequenced as 87-base-pair reads on the Illumina HiSeq System. The authors' analysis ran thus. Across the 670 or so repertoires, a later analysis counted 60 million to 90 million unique TCR beta chains, 9.5 million to 13 million of which were shared by at least two donors. Raw reads were error-corrected and collapsed into unique sequences by a nearest-neighbor algorithm in which closely related sequences were merged to remove PCR and sequencing errors. CDR3 sequences were aligned to IMGT reference sequences to assign V, D and J gene segments. For a sequence to be retained, a match of at least six nucleotides to both a V gene segment and a J gene segment was required. A rearrangement counted as productive if the CDR3 had no stop codons and remained in frame with V and J, and every other rearrangement counted as non-productive. CDR3 was defined by IMGT convention, running from the second conserved V-encoded cysteine to the conserved J-encoded phenylalanine. Sequences without an unambiguous match to a single V gene segment were excluded from the earlier analysis of about 640 of the donors. An earlier analysis of some 500 of the donors classified V segments as functional when productive rearrangements were above 56.7% and as segregating when the standard deviation between donors was above 5%. A statistical classification framework was built for diagnosing cytomegalovirus status from the catalog of TCR beta chain sequences. In a later analysis, V and J genes were assigned by comparing TCR nucleotide sequences against IMGT/GENE-DB human TR gene sequences. A later analysis assigned CDR3 sequences and most-parsimonious VDJ recombination scenarios with the TCRdist pipeline. In a later analysis, each TCR beta chain was defined by its CDR3 amino acid sequence together with its V-gene family, and reads without a unique V-gene family were excluded. In a later analysis, approximately 640 highly shared, low-generation-probability nucleotide sequences were removed to address suspected cross-contamination and a sequencing artifact. In a later analysis, a clonal expansion index was calculated for each public chain from normalized within-repertoire ranks of inferred template counts. In a later analysis, generation probabilities were computed using a VDJ recombination model fitted to out-of-frame rearrangements, and the results were checked against IGoR. A later analysis scored TCR-TCR, TCR-HLA and TCR-CMV co-occurrence with hypergeometric tests, applying a repertoire-size bias correction to TCR pairs. To estimate false discovery rates, a later analysis permuted the HLA or CMV assignments 20 times. In a later analysis, co-occurring TCRs were grouped using DBSCAN, with TCRdist sequence similarity added in when clustering inside HLA-allele-positive subsets. Repertoires with fewer than 30,000 or more than 120,000 public chains were left out of co-occurrence clustering, as were a handful of repertoires with anomalous nucleotide sharing. The table comes from immuneACCESS by way of TCRdb, which keeps in-frame sequences with V and J called. Part of the clones is missing from these tables; in studies checked, under half for an unresolved V gene and the rest for unknown reasons. D and trimming were read from the DNA, whereas the V and J calls and clone size are those reported in that table. The sample table contains more than 75,000 clones; only one count was recorded for 60% to 80% of them. 3.8% of the sample lies in the top ten.

The CDR3 goes from the cysteine to the phenylalanine over 13 residues. CDR3 DNA only is kept here, 39 bases in frame from base 1. After removal of 4 bases from V and 6 bases from J, the junction retains 3 bases not matched to a gene. CDR1 and CDR2 are drawn from the germline V gene: SGHTA, FQGNSA. This receptor was taken from a woman aged 40 to 50 in good health and CMV-seronegative. Sequenced sample: PBMCs. The chain is made from TRBV7-2 and TRBJ2-3; TRBD2 agrees with 8 junctional bases. At the DNA level, the sequence is TGTGCCAGCAGCTCTCAGCGGGGGGATACGCAGTATTTT. Translated, it gives CASSSQRGDTQYF.